The clone carrying this TCR beta chain showed up just a few times. The CDR3 contains 15 residues. The germline gives CDR1 LGHDT, CDR2 YNNKEL (reference sequence). The germline V and J ends were trimmed by 4 bases and 5 bases, with 17 bases remaining between them. These data belong to a study of blood T cell repertoires in COVID-19. Background on the study: The United States, Italy and Spain provided the acute and convalescent COVID-19 samples. The cDNA or gDNA used as material had been derived from T cells, B-cell-depleted T cells, or PBMCs.

The authors' processing: Reference gene primer amplification in the assay estimated nucleated cell counts. TCRdb keeps only in-frame clones here, not all; method: immunoSEQ multiplex PCR. V and J calls and clone size are given by that table; D and trimming were obtained from the DNA. The sample contains about 60,000 clones, about 76% of which appear only once. The receptor was isolated from a human donor in a cohort sampled during active COVID-19. This chain joins TRBV3-1 (or the pseudogene TRBV3-2) and TRBJ1-2; D is uncertain. Sequencing was done on a sample of peripheral blood. The DNA for the CDR3 is TGTGCCAGCAGCCCGACACCGAAAAGAAGTTATGGCTACACCTTC. This codes for CASSPTPKRSYGYTF.